The 25 T cell receptor beta chains reported below all come from one sample, sequenced in a study of blood T cell repertoires in COVID-19. Sequencing was performed with immunoSEQ multiplex PCR; in TCRdb, only in-frame clones are kept and a portion is missing. The table includes 400,000 to 450,000 clones, more than 80% detected once. The sequenced sample was peripheral blood. The receptors shown here come from a woman between 25 and 40 years old with active or convalescent COVID-19.

The J gene is TRBJ2-3, the V gene TRBV19; 8 bases map to TRBD2. The CDR3 covers 18 residues. Germline V gene data show CDR1 as LNHDA and CDR2 as SQIVND (reference sequence). Trimming took 3 bases from V and 6 from J; bases not matched to a gene: 17. The CDR3 region is CASSIRPGGGQGEDTQYF. Written as DNA, the CDR3 is TGTGCCAGTAGTATCCGCCCCGGGGGGGGCCAGGGTGAGGATACGCAGTATTTT. Complete variable domain (other parts from reference TRBV19 and TRBJ2-3): DGGITQSPKYLFRKEGQNVTLSCEQNLNHDAMYWYRQDPGQGLRLIYYSQIVNDFQKGDIAEGYSVSREKKESFPLTVTSAQKNPTAFYLCASSIRPGGGQGEDTQYFGPGTRLTVL.

The chain is built from TRBV3-1 (or the pseudogene TRBV3-2) and TRBJ1-2; D is unclear. Trimming stripped 3 bases from V and 6 bases from J, with 11 bases between. Germline loops: CDR1 LGHDT, CDR2 YNNKEL (reference sequence). The CDR3 consists of 13 residues. The CDR3 protein is CASSQVPPDGYTF. In DNA form, the CDR3 reads TGTGCCAGCAGCCAGGTCCCTCCGGATGGCTACACCTTC.

The genes are TRBV5-1 and TRBJ1-1, with TRBD1 matching over 8 bases. V was pared by 1 base and J by 3 bases, with 8 bases of the junction left unmatched. This CDR3 has 16 residues. Germline V gene data show CDR1 as SGHRS and CDR2 as YFSETQ. The CDR3 DNA follows: TGCGCCAGCAGCTTGACGACAGGGGAGCCGGACACTGAAGCTTTCTTT. Its translation: CASSLTTGEPDTEAFF.

V is TRBV14 and J is TRBJ2-7; perhaps TRBD2 as D (5 bases). The CDR3 consists of 16 residues. Between the trimmed V and J ends, which lost 4 bases and 2 bases, there was a span of 18 bases. CDR1 is SGHDN and CDR2 is FVKESK in the germline V gene. The CDR3 sequence: CASSPGSGALPYEQYF. In nucleotides, the CDR3 is TGTGCCAGCAGCCCGGGGAGTGGAGCGTTGCCCTACGAGCAGTACTTC. The complete variable domain, with remaining parts taken from reference TRBV14 and TRBJ2-7, reads EAGVTQFPSHSVIEKGQTVTLRCDPISGHDNLYWYRRVMGKEIKFLLHFVKESKQDESGMPNNRFLAERTGGTYSTLKVQPAELEDSGVYFCASSPGSGALPYEQYFGPGTRLTVT.

The chain's CDR3 is CASSLEQGGGYGYTF. The CDR3 DNA sequence: TGTGCCAGCAGCTTAGAACAGGGGGGCGGCTATGGCTACACCTTC. V is TRBV7-2 and J is TRBJ1-2; TRBD1 aligns across 8 bases. The CDR3 consists of 15 residues. V lost 1 base to trimming and J lost 4 bases; unmatched junction nucleotides: 5. Germline CDR1 reads SGHTA; CDR2 reads FQGNSA.

V usage is TRBV15 and J usage is TRBJ1-6; 10 bases are a match to TRBD1. Germline trimming cut 3 bases from V and 6 bases from J; bases unmatched to any gene: 2. This CDR3 contains 15 residues. Germline V CDR1 and CDR2: LNHNV, YYDKDF (reference sequence). The DNA for the CDR3 is TGTGCCACCAGCAGGGGGACAGGGGTTAATTCACCCCTCCACTTT. Its protein is CATSRGTGVNSPLHF.

The chain employs TRBV3-1 (or the pseudogene TRBV3-2) and TRBJ2-3, with 14 nucleotides matching TRBD2. In germline, CDR1 is LGHDT, CDR2 YNNKEL (reference sequence). This CDR3 spans 16 amino acids. Trimming removed 4 bases from V and 6 bases from J; junction bases left unmatched: 6. CDR3 DNA sequence: TGTGCCAGCAGCCCGGGACTAGCGGGAGTAACTGATACGCAGTATTTT. Amino acids: CASSPGLAGVTDTQYF.

V is TRBV18 and J is TRBJ2-7, with a weak D call TRBD2 (6 bases). Germline V CDR1 and CDR2: KGHSH, LQKENI. The germline V and J ends were trimmed by 3 bases and 8 bases, with 14 bases remaining between them. The CDR3 runs 13 residues. For the CDR3, the DNA is TGTGCCAGCTCACCGAGTTGGGAGGCTAAGCAGTACTTC. It yields the protein CASSPSWEAKQYF.

V gene TRBV29-1 combines with J gene TRBJ1-4; D remains ambiguous. Trimming took off 5 bases at V and 3 bases at J, with 16 bases between the two ends. Per germline, CDR1 SQVTM and CDR2 ANQGSEA. There are 15 residues in the CDR3. The DNA of the CDR3 is TGCAGCGTTACGAATACAGCAGTCGCTAATGAAAAACTGTTTTTT. Translated, it gives CSVTNTAVANEKLFF.

The V gene is TRBV5-1, the J gene TRBJ2-1; 7 bases fit TRBD2. Germline V gives CDR1 SGHRS, CDR2 YFSETQ. The CDR3 runs 17 residues. V shed 4 bases and J 2 bases; nucleotides not matched to a gene: 12. The chain's CDR3 is CASSPRVTSVAYNEQFF. Written as DNA, the CDR3 is TGCGCCAGCAGCCCCCGGGTTACTAGCGTTGCCTACAATGAGCAGTTCTTC.

This clone occurred a few times. The chain recombines TRBV19 with TRBJ1-2, with D hard to call. Germline V gives CDR1 LNHDA, CDR2 SQIVND (reference sequence). The V end lost 8 bases, the J end lost 4 bases, and 17 bases lay between the germline ends. The CDR3 covers 14 residues. The CDR3 DNA follows: TGTGCCAGTTCCGATTTTGAATCCGGCTATGGCTACACCTTC. Its translation: CASSDFESGYGYTF.

The chain combines TRBV19 with TRBJ1-6; TRBD1 matches at 8 bases. Germline CDR1 is LNHDA and CDR2 is SQIVND (reference sequence). J was trimmed by 8 bases and V by 6 bases; bases with no gene match: 9. This CDR3 contains 15 residues. The CDR3 DNA is TGTGCCAGTAGACAAGACAGGGGCGGCTATTCACCCCTCCACTTT. It encodes CASRQDRGGYSPLHF.

V is TRBV11-2 and J is TRBJ2-7; the match to TRBD2 covers 7 bases. The V gene end was trimmed by 1 base and the J gene end by 7 bases; junction bases not matched to a gene: 4. Germline V gene data show CDR1 as SGHAT and CDR2 as FQNNGV. CDR3 length: 13 amino acids. CDR3 DNA: TGTGCCAGCAGCTTAGGGGACGGGGGGGAGCAGTACTTC. Translation gives CASSLGDGGEQYF.

As for this clone: This may come from a read error, since a much larger clone is one base off. J is TRBJ1-1 and V is TRBV5-6; 8 positions match TRBD1. The CDR3 covers 13 residues. Germline-derived CDR1 and CDR2 are SGHDT and YYEEEE. The ends lost 2 bases at V and 4 bases at J; junction bases unmatched: 1. The CDR3 here is CASSFDRGTEAFF. In DNA form, the CDR3 reads TGTGCCAGCAGCTTCGACAGGGGCACTGAAGCTTTCTTT.

The chain carries TRBV3-1 (or the pseudogene TRBV3-2) and TRBJ1-2; D is ambiguous. The CDR3 is 14 residues long. With 4 bases removed from V and 7 bases from J, the gap between germline ends came to 16 bases. Germline values: CDR1 LGHDT, CDR2 YNNKEL (reference sequence). The CDR3 spells CASSPRKDGGGYTF. The DNA for the CDR3 is TGTGCCAGCAGCCCCCGAAAGGACGGAGGTGGCTACACCTTC.

This clone was seen once. V gene TRBV2 combines with J gene TRBJ2-5, with D possibly matching TRBD1 (8 bases). This CDR3 is 14 amino acids long. Germline loops: CDR1 SNHLY, CDR2 FYNNEI. Trimming took 5 bases from V and 2 from J, leaving 12 bases between them. CDR3 bases: TGTGCCAGCAGTTCACAGGGGGGGCAAGAGACCCAGTACTTC. It yields the protein CASSSQGGQETQYF.

This chain joins TRBV19 and TRBJ1-5; 7 positions match TRBD1. V gave up 3 bases and J gave up 1 base; unmatched junction bases: 9. This CDR3 comprises 17 residues. The V gene's germline CDR1 is LNHDA and CDR2 SQIVND (reference sequence). The CDR3 DNA reads TGTGCCAGTAGTATGTCCGGGACAGTGAGGAGCAATCAGCCCCAGCATTTT. Translated: CASSMSGTVRSNQPQHF.

This chain joins TRBV9 and TRBJ2-3, with 9 positions matching TRBD2. Germline V gives CDR1 SGDLS, CDR2 YYNGEE. J gave up 0 bases and V 0 bases, and 8 bases lay outside the gene matches. The CDR3 runs 18 residues. This CDR3 is CASSVGLGLALSTDTQYF. The CDR3 region has the DNA TGTGCCAGCAGCGTAGGGTTGGGACTAGCCCTTAGCACAGATACGCAGTATTTT.

V gene TRBV27 combines with J gene TRBJ1-6; 9 bases are a match to TRBD1. The germline gives CDR1 MNHEY, CDR2 SMNVEV (reference sequence). V was pared by 2 bases and J by 10 bases, with 9 bases of the junction left unmatched. The CDR3 loop spans 16 amino acids. CDR3: CASSLTGTGLYSPLHF. In DNA, the CDR3 is TGTGCCAGCAGTTTAACCGGGACAGGGTTGTACTCACCCCTCCACTTT.

This clone was recorded a few times. The rearrangement uses TRBV2 and TRBJ1-2, with 7 bases identical to TRBD1. The CDR3 covers 14 residues. The germline gives CDR1 SNHLY, CDR2 FYNNEI. V dropped 4 bases and J dropped 7; count of bases not matched to a gene: 9. This chain's CDR3 is CASSVNDRVGGYTF. The CDR3, as DNA: TGTGCCAGCAGTGTCAATGACAGGGTCGGTGGCTACACCTTC.

This chain uses TRBV27 with TRBJ1-3; D not resolved. The V end lost 4 bases, the J end lost 2 bases, and 12 bases lay between the germline ends. The germline gives CDR1 MNHEY, CDR2 SMNVEV (reference sequence). The CDR3 has 15 amino acids. The CDR3 loop reads CASSSRGRTGNTIYF. CDR3 in DNA: TGTGCCAGCAGTTCCCGGGGTAGAACTGGAAACACCATATATTTT.

The chain joins TRBV4-2 to TRBJ1-1; possible D gene TRBD1, 6 bases. This CDR3 is 15 amino acids long. Trimming took 0 bases from V and 3 from J, leaving 11 bases between them. Germline V gene lookup returns CDR1 LGHNA and CDR2 YNFKEQ. DNA of the CDR3: TGTGCCAGCAGCCAAGATTTAACAGGGCACACTGAAGCTTTCTTT. Translating it yields CASSQDLTGHTEAFF.

The chain combines TRBV5-6 with TRBJ2-3; 7 bases are shared with TRBD1. CDR1 and CDR2 (germline): SGHDT, YYEEEE. V lost 3 bases to trimming and J lost 2 bases; unmatched junction nucleotides: 3. The length of the CDR3 is 14 residues. The CDR3 is CASSWTGFTDTQYF. In DNA, the CDR3 is TGTGCCAGCAGCTGGACAGGCTTCACAGATACGCAGTATTTT.

V is TRBV5-1 and J is TRBJ2-3; 9 bases fit TRBD2. Germline V gene sequence: CDR1 SGHRS, CDR2 YFSETQ. The V gene end was trimmed by 3 bases and the J gene end by 2 bases; junction bases not matched to a gene: 7. The CDR3 is 16 amino acids. The CDR3 spells CASSSLAGSPTDTQYF. CDR3 in DNA: TGCGCCAGCAGCTCTCTAGCGGGAAGTCCCACAGATACGCAGTATTTT.

The chain couples TRBV5-1 to TRBJ2-7, with D maybe TRBD2 (7 bases). Germline-derived CDR1 and CDR2 are SGHRS and YFSETQ. The CDR3 extends over 13 amino acids. The V end was cut by 3 bases, the J end by 7 bases, with 14 bases between. In nucleotides, the CDR3 is TGCGCCAGCAGCTGGGAGGGGGTGCGAGAGCAGTACTTC. Protein sequence: CASSWEGVREQYF. The full variable domain, with the rest looked up from reference TRBV5-1 and TRBJ2-7, is KAGVTQTPRYLIKTRGQQVTLSCSPISGHRSVSWYQQTPGQGLQFLFEYFSETQRNKGNFPGRFSGRQFSNSRSEMNVSTLELGDSALYLCASSWEGVREQYFGPGTRLTVT.